This TCR beta chain was identified in a study of OX40 agonist ivuxolimab in advanced cancers. Study information: Patients' therapy was ivuxolimab, an antibody that acts as an agonist of OX40 (CD134). The eligibility criteria allowed prior anti-PD-1, anti-PD-L1 or anti-CTLA-4 therapy, and 40% had some.

V gave up 4 bases and J gave up 8 bases; unmatched junction bases: 8. CDR1 and CDR2 (germline): MNHNS, SASEGT. The CDR3 covers 14 residues. Measured with immunoSEQ multiplex PCR; TCRdb has only the in-frame clones, and not every one. The table has approximately 51,000 clones, around 82% seen once. The source material was CD4+ or CD8+ T cells sorted from blood, sampled in a trial of the OX40 agonist ivuxolimab. The receptor's source is an adult with an advanced solid tumor such as melanoma, head and neck, liver or kidney cancer. The chain employs TRBV6-1 and TRBJ1-2; 9 bases are a match to TRBD1. CDR3 sequence (DNA): TGTGCCAGCAGTGTGGGACAGGGTCCGGAGGGCTACACCTTC. It yields the protein CASSVGQGPEGYTF.